This T cell receptor (beta chain) was sequenced during a study of blood T cell repertoires in COVID-19. Across the whole study: There were acute and convalescent COVID-19 samples, and they came from the United States, Italy and Spain.

The CDR3 has 14 residues. Germline CDR1 and CDR2: SQVTM and ANQGSEA. The V end lost 6 bases, the J end lost 0 bases, and 15 bases lay between the germline ends. TCRdb's copy holds only in-frame clones and misses some; the assay was immunoSEQ multiplex PCR. The sample lists 150,000 or so clones, almost 85% seen once, with about 15% in the top ten. The V and J genes are TRBV29-1 and TRBJ2-7, with TRBD1 as a possible D gene (6 bases). The sample comprised peripheral blood. The TCR originated in a human donor with acute or convalescent COVID-19. The donor label of this sample is uncertain. CDR3 sequence reads: CSVRVQGLSYEQYF. The CDR3 nucleotides are TGCAGCGTCAGGGTACAGGGCCTCTCCTACGAGCAGTACTTC.